Following are 12 T cell receptor beta chains from one sample sequenced in a study of blood T cells in healthy people across ages. Through a sample-barcoded 5' primer and a J-beta primer mix, a second PCR was run for roughly 7 to 12 cycles. TCRdb ran MiXCR on the 5' RACE reads and lists one entry per CDR3 protein. The sample yields 1.5 million to 2 million distinct CDR3 sequences, roughly 27% seen once. Input material: blood. Source of these receptors: a woman in her thirties in good health.

V is TRBV12-3 or TRBV12-4 and J is TRBJ2-3; perhaps TRBD1 as D (6 bases). Trimming left V 5 bases short and J 13 bases short, with 31 bases between. The CDR3 has 17 amino acids. CDR3 DNA sequence: TGTGCCAGCAGTCCCCGGGGCATACAGGGACGCGCAGATGCGGAGTATTTT. Encoded protein: CASSPRGIQGRADAEYF.

This clonotype was counted a few times. V gene TRBV12-3 or TRBV12-4 combines with J gene TRBJ2-2; tentatively, D is TRBD2 (5 bases). The V gene lost 7 bases and the J gene lost 4 bases, with 7 bases spanning the gap. This CDR3 region has 12 residues. CDR3 amino acids: CASTRVTGELFF. The CDR3 DNA sequence: TGTGCCAGCACGCGGGTCACCGGGGAGCTGTTTTTT.

The V and J genes are TRBV9 and TRBJ1-5, with D possibly matching TRBD1 (5 bases). The CDR3 is 17 amino acids. Germline CDR1 and CDR2: SGDLS and YYNGEE. V was clipped by 3 bases and J by 5 bases, with 21 bases between them. The CDR3 loop is CASSALTGTASHQPQHF. CDR3 coding DNA: TGTGCCAGCAGCGCCCTGACCGGGACCGCGTCTCATCAGCCCCAGCATTTT.

The chain recombines TRBV4-1 with TRBJ2-4; 9 positions agree with TRBD1. The DNA end is more similar to TRBJ2-7, so the J call may be wrong. This CDR3 has 17 residues. The germline V gene encodes CDR1 MGHRA and CDR2 YSYEKL. Here the CDR3 reads CASSHSAAGTGYHEQYF. CDR3 DNA sequence: TGCGCCAGCAGCCATTCCGCCGCTGGGACAGGGTACCACGAGCAGTACTTC.

V usage is TRBV7-9 and J usage is TRBJ1-2; D uncertain. Germline V gene sequence: CDR1 SEHNR, CDR2 FQNEAQ (reference sequence). Trimming took 6 bases from V and 3 from J, leaving 14 bases between them. The CDR3 extends over 14 amino acids. The CDR3 loop reads CASRPGLRDYGYTF. Here the CDR3 DNA reads TGTGCCAGCAGACCGGGTCTGCGGGACTATGGCTACACCTTC.

The chain links TRBV2 to TRBJ1-4; 8 nucleotides line up with TRBD1. CDR3 size: 14 residues. The germline gives CDR1 SNHLY, CDR2 FYNNEI. Germline trimming cut 7 bases from V and 10 bases from J; bases unmatched to any gene: 11. The CDR3 DNA reads TGTGCCAGCATTTCAGGACAGGGCCCGGGAAAACTGTTTTTT. Translated: CASISGQGPGKLFF. Full variable domain (remainder filled in from reference TRBV2 and TRBJ1-4): EPEVTQTPSHQVTQMGQEVILRCVPISNHLYFYWYRQILGQKVEFLVSFYNNEISEKSEIFDDQFSVERPDGSNFTLKIRSTKLEDSAMYFCASISGQGPGKLFFGSGTQLSVL.

This clonotype was picked up a small number of times. V usage is TRBV10-3 and J usage is TRBJ2-7, with a tentative D call TRBD1 (6 bases). The length of the CDR3 is 14 residues. Germline V gene sequence: CDR1 ENHRY, CDR2 SYGVKD. V was clipped by 9 bases and J by 2 bases, with 17 bases between them. CDR3 DNA: TGTGCCATAAAGGGGGACCCGGCCGCCTACGAGCAGTACTTC. Encoded protein: CAIKGDPAAYEQYF.

The V and J genes are TRBV6-2 or TRBV6-3 and TRBJ2-1; tentatively, D is TRBD2 (6 bases). The CDR3 contains 15 residues. V gave up 2 bases and J gave up 1 base, with 9 bases separating them. Germline V gene sequence: CDR1 MNHEY, CDR2 SVGEGT. Here the CDR3 DNA reads TGTGCCAGCAGTTACGCTAGCGTATCCTACAATGAGCAGTTCTTC. Protein product: CASSYASVSYNEQFF.

The chain is built from TRBV5-1 and TRBJ2-3; D is unresolved. The CDR3 covers 13 residues. The germline V gene has CDR1 SGHRS and CDR2 YFSETQ. Trimming left V 7 bases short and J 6 bases short, with 15 bases between. In DNA, the CDR3 is TGCGCCAGCCTAGACGGATATTCGGATACGCAGTATTTT. This codes for CASLDGYSDTQYF.

This clonotype was detected many times. The chain uses TRBV28 and TRBJ2-7; D not certain. Germline CDR1 is MDHEN and CDR2 is SYDVKM. The CDR3 totals 12 residues. Trimming stripped 3 bases from V and 3 bases from J, with 6 bases between. CDR3 protein: CASSFFFYEQYF. Written as DNA, the CDR3 is TGTGCCAGCAGTTTTTTCTTCTACGAGCAGTACTTC.

This clonotype was seen only a few times. This chain joins TRBV20-1 and TRBJ2-1, with a weak D call TRBD2 (5 bases). The germline CDR1 and CDR2 sequences are DFQATT and SNEGSKA (reference sequence). The V end was cut by 6 bases, the J end by 6 bases, with 18 bases between. The CDR3 contains 14 residues. The CDR3 nucleotides are TGCAGTGCAAGCTCCACCAGCGGCGGCAATGAGCAGTTCTTC. The encoded protein is CSASSTSGGNEQFF.

V usage is TRBV6-5 and J usage is TRBJ2-4, with 13 bases fitting TRBD2. This CDR3 spans 18 amino acids. CDR1 is MNHEY, CDR2 SVGAGI, per germline. J was trimmed by 13 bases and V by 4 bases; bases with no gene match: 19. The CDR3 DNA reads as TGTGCCAGCAGTTCCCCCCTGGGACTAGCGGGACCAAACAATGAGCAGTACTTC. It translates to CASSSPLGLAGPNNEQYF.